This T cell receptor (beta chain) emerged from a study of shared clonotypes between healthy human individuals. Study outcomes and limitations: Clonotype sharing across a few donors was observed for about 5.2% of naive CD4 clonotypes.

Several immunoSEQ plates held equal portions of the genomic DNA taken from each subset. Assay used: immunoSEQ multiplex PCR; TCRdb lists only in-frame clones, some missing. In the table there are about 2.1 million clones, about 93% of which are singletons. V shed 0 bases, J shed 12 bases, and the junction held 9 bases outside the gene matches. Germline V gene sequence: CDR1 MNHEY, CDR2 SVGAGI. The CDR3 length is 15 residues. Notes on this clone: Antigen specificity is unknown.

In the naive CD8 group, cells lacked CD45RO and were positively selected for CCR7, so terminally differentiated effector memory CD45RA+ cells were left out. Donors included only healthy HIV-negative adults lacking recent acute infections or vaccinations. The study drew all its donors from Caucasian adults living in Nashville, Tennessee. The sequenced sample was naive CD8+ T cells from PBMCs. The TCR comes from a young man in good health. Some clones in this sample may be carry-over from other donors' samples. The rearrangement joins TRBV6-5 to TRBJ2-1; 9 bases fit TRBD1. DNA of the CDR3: TGTGCCAGCAGTTACTCGGGGACAGGGTCGACAGGGCAGTTCTTC. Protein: CASSYSGTGSTGQFF.